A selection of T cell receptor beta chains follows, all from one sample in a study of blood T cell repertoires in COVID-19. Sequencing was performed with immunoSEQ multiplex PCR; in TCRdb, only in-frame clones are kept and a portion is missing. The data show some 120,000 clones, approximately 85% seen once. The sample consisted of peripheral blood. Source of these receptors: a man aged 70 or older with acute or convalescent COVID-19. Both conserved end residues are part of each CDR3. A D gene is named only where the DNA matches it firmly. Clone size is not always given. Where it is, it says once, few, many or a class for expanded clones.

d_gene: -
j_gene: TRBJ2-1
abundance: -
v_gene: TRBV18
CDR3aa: CASSLTVMNYNEQFF
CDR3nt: TGTGCCAGCTCACTGACAGTTATGAACTACAATGAGCAGTTCTTC

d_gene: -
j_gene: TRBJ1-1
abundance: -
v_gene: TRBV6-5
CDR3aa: CASSASTDTEAFF
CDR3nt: TGTGCCAGCAGCGCTAGTACCGACACTGAAGCTTTCTTT

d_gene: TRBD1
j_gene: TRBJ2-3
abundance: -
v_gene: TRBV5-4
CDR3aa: CASSLGGQDRSADTQYF
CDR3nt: TGTGCCAGCAGCTTGGGAGGACAGGACAGGAGTGCAGATACGCAGTATTTT

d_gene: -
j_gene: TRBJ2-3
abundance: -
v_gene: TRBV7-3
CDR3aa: CASSLGGTYTDTQYF
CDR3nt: TGTGCCAGCAGCTTGGGCGGGACTTACACAGATACGCAGTATTTT

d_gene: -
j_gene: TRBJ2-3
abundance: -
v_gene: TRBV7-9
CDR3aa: CASSFPGLTDTQYF
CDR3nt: TGTGCCAGCAGTTTTCCGGGACTCACAGATACGCAGTATTTT

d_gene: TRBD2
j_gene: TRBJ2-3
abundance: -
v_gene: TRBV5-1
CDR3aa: CASSSLGAGEDTQYF
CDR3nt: TGCGCCAGCAGCTCCCTCGGAGCGGGAGAAGATACGCAGTATTTT

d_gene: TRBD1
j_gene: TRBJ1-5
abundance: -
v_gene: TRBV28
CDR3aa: CASSSGTANQPQHF
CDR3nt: TGTGCCAGCAGCTCCGGGACAGCGAATCAGCCCCAGCATTTT

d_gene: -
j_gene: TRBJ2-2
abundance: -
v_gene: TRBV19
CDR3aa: CASSIDHRATGELFF
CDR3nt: TGTGCCAGTAGTATAGATCACAGGGCAACCGGGGAGCTGTTTTTT

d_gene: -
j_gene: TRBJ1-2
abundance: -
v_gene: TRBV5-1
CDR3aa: CASSLGGLPGTNYGYTF
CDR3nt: TGCGCCAGCAGCTTGGGGGGACTCCCAGGGACGAACTATGGCTACACCTTC

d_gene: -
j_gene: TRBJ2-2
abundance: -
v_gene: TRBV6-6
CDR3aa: CASSYSRPQGSGELFF
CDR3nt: TGTGCCAGCAGTTACTCGAGACCTCAGGGTTCCGGGGAGCTGTTTTTT

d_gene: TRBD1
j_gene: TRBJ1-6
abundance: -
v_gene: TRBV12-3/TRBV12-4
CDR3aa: CASNRLQGALHF
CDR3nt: TGTGCCAGCAACCGACTACAGGGGGCCCTCCACTTT

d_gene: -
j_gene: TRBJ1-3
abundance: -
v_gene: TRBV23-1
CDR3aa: CASSQPGHVSGNTIYF
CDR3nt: TGCGCCAGCAGTCAACCGGGACACGTCTCTGGAAACACCATATATTTT

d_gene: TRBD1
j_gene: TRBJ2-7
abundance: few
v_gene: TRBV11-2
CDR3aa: CASTRLLTGRFAEQYF
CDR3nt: TGTGCCAGCACTCGCCTCCTGACAGGGCGATTTGCCGAGCAGTACTTC

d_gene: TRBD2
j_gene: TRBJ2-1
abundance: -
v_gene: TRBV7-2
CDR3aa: CASSSLIGLAGVRNEQFF
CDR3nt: TGTGCCAGCAGCTCCCTAATCGGACTAGCGGGAGTACGCAATGAGCAGTTCTTC

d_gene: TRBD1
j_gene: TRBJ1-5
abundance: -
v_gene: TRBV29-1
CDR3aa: CSVSGQGGNQPQHF
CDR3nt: TGCAGCGTTTCGGGACAGGGAGGCAATCAGCCCCAGCATTTT

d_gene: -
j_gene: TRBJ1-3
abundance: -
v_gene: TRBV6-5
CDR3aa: CASSSRQASGNTIYF
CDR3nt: TGTGCCAGCAGTTCGCGACAGGCCTCTGGAAACACCATATATTTT

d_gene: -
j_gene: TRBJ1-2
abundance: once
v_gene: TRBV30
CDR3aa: CAWSTDSF
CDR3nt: TGTGCCTGGTCCACGGACTCCTTC

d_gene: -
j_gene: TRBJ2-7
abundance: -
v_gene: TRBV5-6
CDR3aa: CASSFGRGSYEQYF
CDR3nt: TGTGCCAGCAGCTTCGGGCGGGGATCTTACGAGCAGTACTTC

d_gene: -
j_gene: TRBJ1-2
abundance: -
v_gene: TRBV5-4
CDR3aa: CASSLDGNYGYTF
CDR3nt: TGTGCCAGCAGCCTGGACGGGAACTATGGCTACACCTTC

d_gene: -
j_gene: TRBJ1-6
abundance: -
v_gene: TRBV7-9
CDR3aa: CASSPREGQNSPLHF
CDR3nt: TGTGCCAGCAGCCCCCGAGAGGGTCAGAATTCACCCCTCCACTTT

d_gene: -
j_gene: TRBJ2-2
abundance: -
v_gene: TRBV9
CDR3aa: CASSNQRVTNTGELFF
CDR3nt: TGTGCCAGCAGCAACCAGCGGGTTACGAACACCGGGGAGCTGTTTTTT

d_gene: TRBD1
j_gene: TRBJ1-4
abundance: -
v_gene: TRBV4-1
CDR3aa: CASSDGTGLSNEKLFF
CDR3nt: TGCGCCAGCAGCGATGGGACAGGGCTTTCTAATGAAAAACTGTTTTTT

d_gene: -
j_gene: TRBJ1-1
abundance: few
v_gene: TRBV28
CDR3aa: CATDRPGSTEAFF
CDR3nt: TGTGCCACAGACCGCCCAGGGTCCACTGAAGCTTTCTTT

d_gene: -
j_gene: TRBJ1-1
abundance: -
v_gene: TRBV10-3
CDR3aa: CAISVGGGDTEAFF
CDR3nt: TGTGCCATCAGTGTCGGAGGGGGGGACACTGAAGCTTTCTTT